The present T cell receptor (beta chain) was sequenced within a study of blood T cell repertoires in COVID-19. Study details: The samples span acute and convalescent COVID-19 from the United States, Italy and Spain. In each case, the material was cDNA or gDNA derived from T cells, B-cell-depleted T cells, or PBMCs.

In the authors' methods: Using reference gene primer amplification, nucleated cell counts were estimated. The data were produced by immunoSEQ multiplex PCR, yet TCRdb's version contains in-frame clones alone and is incomplete. V, J and clone size derive from that table, while D and trimming were established from the DNA sequence. The table includes 200,000 to 300,000 clones, approximately 90% detected once. The germline V gene encodes CDR1 SGHNT and CDR2 YYREEE (reference sequence). Trimming took 0 bases from V and 4 from J; bases not matched to a gene: 4. The CDR3 consists of 15 residues. Material: peripheral blood. The chain is built from TRBV5-4 and TRBJ1-3; 7 nucleotides match TRBD1. This receptor was obtained from a middle-aged woman with acute or convalescent COVID-19. CDR3: CASSLAGTDGNTIYF. CDR3 nucleotides: TGTGCCAGCAGCTTGGCCGGGACAGACGGAAACACCATATATTTT.